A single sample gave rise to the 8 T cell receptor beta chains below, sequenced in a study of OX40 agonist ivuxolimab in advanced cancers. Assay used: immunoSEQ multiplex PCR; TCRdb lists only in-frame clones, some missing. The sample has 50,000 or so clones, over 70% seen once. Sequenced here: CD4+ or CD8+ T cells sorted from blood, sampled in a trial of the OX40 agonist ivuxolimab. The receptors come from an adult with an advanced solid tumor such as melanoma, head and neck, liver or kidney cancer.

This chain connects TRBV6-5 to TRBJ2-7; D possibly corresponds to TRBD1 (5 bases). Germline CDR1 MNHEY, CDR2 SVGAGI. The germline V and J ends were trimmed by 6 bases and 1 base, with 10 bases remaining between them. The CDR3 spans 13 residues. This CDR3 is CASRLDISYEQYF. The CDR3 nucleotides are TGTGCCAGCAGACTGGACATTTCCTACGAGCAGTACTTC.

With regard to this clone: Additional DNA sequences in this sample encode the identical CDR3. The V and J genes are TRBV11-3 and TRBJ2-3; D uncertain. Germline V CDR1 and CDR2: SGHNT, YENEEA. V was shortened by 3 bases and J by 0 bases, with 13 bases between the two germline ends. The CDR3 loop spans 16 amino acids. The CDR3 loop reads CASSFGLAGSTDTQYF. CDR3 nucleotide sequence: TGTGCCAGCAGCTTTGGGTTGGCCGGGAGCACAGATACGCAGTATTTT.

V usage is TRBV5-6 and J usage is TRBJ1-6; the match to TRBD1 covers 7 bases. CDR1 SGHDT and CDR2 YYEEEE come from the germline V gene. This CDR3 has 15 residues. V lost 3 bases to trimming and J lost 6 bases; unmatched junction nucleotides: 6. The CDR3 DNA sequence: TGTGCCAGCAGCTGGAACAGACAGGGTAATTCACCCCTCCACTTT. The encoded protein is CASSWNRQGNSPLHF.

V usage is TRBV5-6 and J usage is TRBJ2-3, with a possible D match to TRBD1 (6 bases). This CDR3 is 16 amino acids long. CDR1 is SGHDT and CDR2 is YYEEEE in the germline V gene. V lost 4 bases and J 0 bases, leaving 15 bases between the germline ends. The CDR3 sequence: CASSHWGPTSTDTQYF. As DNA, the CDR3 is TGTGCCAGCAGCCATTGGGGGCCGACTAGCACAGATACGCAGTATTTT.

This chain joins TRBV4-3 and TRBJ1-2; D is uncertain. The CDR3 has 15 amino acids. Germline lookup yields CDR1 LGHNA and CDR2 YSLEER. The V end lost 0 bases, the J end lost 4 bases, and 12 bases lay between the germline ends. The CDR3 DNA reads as TGCGCCAGCAGCCAAGATCTTGTCGCCTTCTATGGCTACACCTTC. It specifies CASSQDLVAFYGYTF.

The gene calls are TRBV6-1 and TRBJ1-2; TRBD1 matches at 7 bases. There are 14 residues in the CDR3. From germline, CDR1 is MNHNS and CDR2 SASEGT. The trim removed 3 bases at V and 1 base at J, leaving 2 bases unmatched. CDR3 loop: CASSERQGNYGYTF. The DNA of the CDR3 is TGTGCCAGCAGTGAGAGACAGGGTAACTATGGCTACACCTTC.

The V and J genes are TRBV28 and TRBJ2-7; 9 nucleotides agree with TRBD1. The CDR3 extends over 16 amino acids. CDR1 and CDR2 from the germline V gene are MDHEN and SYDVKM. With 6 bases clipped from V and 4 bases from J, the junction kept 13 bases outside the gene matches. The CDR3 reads CASRPLSGTGLYEQYF. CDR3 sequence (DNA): TGTGCCAGCAGGCCACTTTCCGGGACAGGGTTATACGAGCAGTACTTC. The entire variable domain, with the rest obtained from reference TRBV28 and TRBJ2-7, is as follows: DVKVTQSSRYLVKRTGEKVFLECVQDMDHENMFWYRQDPGLGLRLIYFSYDVKMKEKGDIPEGYSVSREKKERFSLILESASTNQTSMYLCASRPLSGTGLYEQYFGPGTRLTVT.

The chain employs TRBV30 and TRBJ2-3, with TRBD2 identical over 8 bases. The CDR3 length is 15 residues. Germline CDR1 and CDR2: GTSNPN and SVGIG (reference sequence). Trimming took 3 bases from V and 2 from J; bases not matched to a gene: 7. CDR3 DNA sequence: TGTGCCTGGAGCCAGCTAGCGGGCTACACAGATACGCAGTATTTT. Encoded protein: CAWSQLAGYTDTQYF. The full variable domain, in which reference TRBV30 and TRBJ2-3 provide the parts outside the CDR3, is SQTIHQWPATLVQPVGSPLSLECTVEGTSNPNLYWYRQAAGRGLQLLFYSVGIGQISSEVPQNLSASRPQDRQFILSSKKLLLSDSGFYLCAWSQLAGYTDTQYFGPGTRLTVL.